The entry below gives a single T cell receptor (beta chain) sequence along with its context. The data belong to a study of control samples from healthy donors and cancer patients. Looked up from germline, CDR1 is SGHRS and CDR2 is YFSETQ. Trimming left V 3 bases short and J 0 bases short, with 14 bases between. The CDR3 totals 16 residues. Assay used: immunoSEQ multiplex PCR; TCRdb lists only in-frame clones, some missing. This sample has about 130,000 clones; more than 75% occur once, and the top ten carry about 1.8%. This chain joins TRBV5-1 and TRBJ2-3; D perhaps matches TRBD2 (6 bases). The sequenced sample consisted of blood. This receptor was taken from a man aged 18 to 29 in good health. The CDR3 spells CASSSLLGTSTDTQYF. In DNA, the CDR3 is TGCGCCAGCAGCTCATTACTAGGGACTAGCACAGATACGCAGTATTTT.